This TCR beta chain is drawn from a study of radiation and T cells in renal cell carcinoma. Study details: Nephrectomy followed 15 Gy stereotactic body radiation by 4 weeks. Study-level results: No pretreatment tumor biopsies were available for baseline clonotypes.

Details on this clone: What it binds is unknown. The same CDR3 arises from other DNA sequences in this sample as well.

This table comes from immunoSEQ multiplex PCR, and its TCRdb copy is limited to in-frame clones, with some not included. The sample consists of about 50,000 clones, approximately 80% of them appearing once. V lost 0 bases to trimming and J lost 1 base, with 12 bases between them. The CDR3 consists of 16 residues. Germline V gene sequence: CDR1 SGHRS, CDR2 YFSETQ. Time point given: baseline pretreatment blood. Specified treatment: 15 Gy SBRT to primary tumor, nephrectomy 4 weeks later. V usage is TRBV5-1 and J usage is TRBJ2-3; D perhaps matches TRBD1 (7 bases). The TCR sequence derives from a woman aged 70-85 years with renal cell carcinoma. Sequencing was performed on blood, taken from a patient whose treatment included radiotherapy and nephrectomy. The CDR3 sequence: CASSLGQGGGTDTQYF. CDR3 nucleotides: TGCGCCAGCAGCTTGGGACAGGGAGGTGGCACAGATACGCAGTATTTT.